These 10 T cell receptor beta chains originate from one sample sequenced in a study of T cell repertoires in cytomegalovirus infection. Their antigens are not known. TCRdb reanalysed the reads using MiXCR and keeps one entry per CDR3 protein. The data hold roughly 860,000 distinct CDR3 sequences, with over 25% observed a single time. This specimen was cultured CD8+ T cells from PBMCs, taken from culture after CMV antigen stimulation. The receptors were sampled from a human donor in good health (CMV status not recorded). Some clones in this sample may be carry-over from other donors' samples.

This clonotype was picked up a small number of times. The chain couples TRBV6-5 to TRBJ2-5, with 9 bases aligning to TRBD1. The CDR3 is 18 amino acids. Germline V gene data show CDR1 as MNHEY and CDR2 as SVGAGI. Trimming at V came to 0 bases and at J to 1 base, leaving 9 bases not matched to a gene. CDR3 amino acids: CASSYSLAGTGFQETQYF. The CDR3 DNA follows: TGTGCCAGCAGTTACTCGCTAGCCGGGACAGGGTTCCAAGAGACCCAGTACTTC.

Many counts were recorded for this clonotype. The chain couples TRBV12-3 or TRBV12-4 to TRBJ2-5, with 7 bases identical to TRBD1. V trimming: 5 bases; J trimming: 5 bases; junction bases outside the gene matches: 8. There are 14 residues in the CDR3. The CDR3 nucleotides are TGTGCCAGCAGTCCCTCGGGACAGAGGGAGACCCAGTACTTC. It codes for CASSPSGQRETQYF.

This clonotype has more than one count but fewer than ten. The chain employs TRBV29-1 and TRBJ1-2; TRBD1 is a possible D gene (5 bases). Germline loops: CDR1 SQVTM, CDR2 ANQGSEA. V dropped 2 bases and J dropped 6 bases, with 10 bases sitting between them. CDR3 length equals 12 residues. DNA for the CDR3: TGCAGCGTTGAAAGGGACGGAGATGGCTACACCTTC. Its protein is CSVERDGDGYTF.

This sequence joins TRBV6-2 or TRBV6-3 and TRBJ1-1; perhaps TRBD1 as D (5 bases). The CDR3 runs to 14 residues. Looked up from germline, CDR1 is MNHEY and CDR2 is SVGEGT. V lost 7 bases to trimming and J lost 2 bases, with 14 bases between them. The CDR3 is CASTRGSLNTEAFF. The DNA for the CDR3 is TGTGCCAGCACCCGGGGCAGCCTCAACACTGAAGCTTTCTTT.

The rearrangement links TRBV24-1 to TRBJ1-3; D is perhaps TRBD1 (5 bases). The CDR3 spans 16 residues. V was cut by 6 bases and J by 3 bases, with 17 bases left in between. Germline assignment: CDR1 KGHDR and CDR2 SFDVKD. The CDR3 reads CATSSGKANDGNTIYF. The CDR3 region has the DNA TGTGCCACCAGTTCAGGGAAGGCAAACGATGGAAACACCATATATTTT.

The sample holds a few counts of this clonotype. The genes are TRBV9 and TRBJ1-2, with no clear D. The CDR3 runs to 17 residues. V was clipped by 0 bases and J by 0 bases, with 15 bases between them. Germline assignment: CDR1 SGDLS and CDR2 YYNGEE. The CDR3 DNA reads TGTGCCAGCAGCGTAGCTCTTACTTCATTTACTAACTATGGCTACACCTTC. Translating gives CASSVALTSFTNYGYTF. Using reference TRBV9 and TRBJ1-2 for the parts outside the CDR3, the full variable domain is DSGVTQTPKHLITATGQRVTLRCSPRSGDLSVYWYQQSLDQGLQFLIQYYNGEERAKGNILERFSAQQFPDLHSELNLSSLELGDSALYFCASSVALTSFTNYGYTFGSGTRLTVV.

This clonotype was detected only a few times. This chain's CDR3 is CASSPLPTSGNTGELFF. The CDR3 DNA reads as TGTGCCAGCAGTCCCCTTCCGACTAGCGGGAACACCGGGGAGCTGTTTTTT. This chain links TRBV7-8 with TRBJ2-2, with 9 bases matching TRBD2. This CDR3 region has 17 residues. Germline values: CDR1 SGHVS, CDR2 FQNEAQ. Trimming cost V 6 bases and J 1 base; bases outside gene matches: 9.

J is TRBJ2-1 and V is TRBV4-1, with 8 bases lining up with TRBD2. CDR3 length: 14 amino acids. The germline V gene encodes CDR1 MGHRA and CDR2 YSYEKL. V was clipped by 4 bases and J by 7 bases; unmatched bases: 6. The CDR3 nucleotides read TGCGCCAGCAGCCGAGGCGGGGGGCGGAATGAGCAGTTCTTC. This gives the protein CASSRGGGRNEQFF.

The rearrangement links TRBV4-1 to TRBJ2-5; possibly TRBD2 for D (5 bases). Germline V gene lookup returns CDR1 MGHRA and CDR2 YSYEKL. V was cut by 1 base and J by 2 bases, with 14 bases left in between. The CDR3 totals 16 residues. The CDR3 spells CASSQAQDSSQETQYF. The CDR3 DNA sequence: TGCGCCAGCAGCCAAGCGCAGGACTCGTCGCAAGAGACCCAGTACTTC.

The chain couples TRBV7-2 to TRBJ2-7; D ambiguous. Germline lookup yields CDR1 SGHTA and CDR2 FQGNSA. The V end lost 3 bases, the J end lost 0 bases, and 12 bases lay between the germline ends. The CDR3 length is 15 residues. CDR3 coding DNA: TGTGCCAGCAGCTTCTTCCCCGGTAGCTCCTACGAGCAGTACTTC. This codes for CASSFFPGSSYEQYF.